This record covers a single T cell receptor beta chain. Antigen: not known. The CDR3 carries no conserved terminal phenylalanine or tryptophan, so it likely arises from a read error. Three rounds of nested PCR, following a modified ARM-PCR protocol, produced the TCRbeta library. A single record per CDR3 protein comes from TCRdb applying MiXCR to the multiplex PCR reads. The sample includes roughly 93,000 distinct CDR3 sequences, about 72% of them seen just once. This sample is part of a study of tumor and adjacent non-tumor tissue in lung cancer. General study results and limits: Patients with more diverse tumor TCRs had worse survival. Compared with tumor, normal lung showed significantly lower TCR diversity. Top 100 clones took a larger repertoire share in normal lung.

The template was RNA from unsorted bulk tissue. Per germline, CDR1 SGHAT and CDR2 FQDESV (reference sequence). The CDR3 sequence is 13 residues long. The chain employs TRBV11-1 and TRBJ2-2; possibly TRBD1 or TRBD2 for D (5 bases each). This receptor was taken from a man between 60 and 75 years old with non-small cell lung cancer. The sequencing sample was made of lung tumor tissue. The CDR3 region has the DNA TGTGCCAGCAGTCACAGGAACACCGGGGAACTGTTTTCC. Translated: CASSHRNTGELFS.